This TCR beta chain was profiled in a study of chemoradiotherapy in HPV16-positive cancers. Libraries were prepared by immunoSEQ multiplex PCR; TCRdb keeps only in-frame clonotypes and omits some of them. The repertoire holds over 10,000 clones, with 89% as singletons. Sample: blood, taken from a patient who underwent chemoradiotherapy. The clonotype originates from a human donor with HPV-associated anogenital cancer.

In DNA form, the CDR3 reads TGTGCCAGCTCACCGGGTCAGAAGCGGGGATCCTACGAGCAGTACTTC. Translated, it gives CASSPGQKRGSYEQYF. The chain joins TRBV18 to TRBJ2-7; TRBD2 agrees at 7 bases. After removal of 3 bases from V and 1 base from J, the junction contained 9 bases not matched to a gene. Germline-derived CDR1 and CDR2 are KGHSH and LQKENI. The CDR3 length is 16 residues.